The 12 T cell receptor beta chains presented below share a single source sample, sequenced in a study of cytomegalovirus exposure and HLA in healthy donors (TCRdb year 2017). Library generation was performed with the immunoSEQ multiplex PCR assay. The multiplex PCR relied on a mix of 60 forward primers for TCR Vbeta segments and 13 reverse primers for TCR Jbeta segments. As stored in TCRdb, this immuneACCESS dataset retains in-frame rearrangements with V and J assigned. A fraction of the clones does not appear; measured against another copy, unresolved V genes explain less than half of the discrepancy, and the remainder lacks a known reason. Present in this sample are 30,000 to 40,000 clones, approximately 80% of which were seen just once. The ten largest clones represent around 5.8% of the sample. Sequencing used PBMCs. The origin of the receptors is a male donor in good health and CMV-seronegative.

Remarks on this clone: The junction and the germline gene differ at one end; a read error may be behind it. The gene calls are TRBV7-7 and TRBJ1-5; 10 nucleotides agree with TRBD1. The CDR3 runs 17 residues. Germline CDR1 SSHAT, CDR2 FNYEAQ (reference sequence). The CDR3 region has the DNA TGTGCTAGCAGCTCAATCTTAAGACAGGGGGCATTTCAGCCCCAGCATTTT. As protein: CASSSILRQGAFQPQHF.

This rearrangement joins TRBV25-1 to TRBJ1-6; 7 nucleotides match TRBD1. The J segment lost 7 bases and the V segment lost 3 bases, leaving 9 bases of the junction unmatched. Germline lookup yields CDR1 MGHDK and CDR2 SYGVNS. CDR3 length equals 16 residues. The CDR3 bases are TGTGCCAGCAGTGACCCGACAGGGCCGGGGAATTCACCCCTCCACTTT. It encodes CASSDPTGPGNSPLHF.

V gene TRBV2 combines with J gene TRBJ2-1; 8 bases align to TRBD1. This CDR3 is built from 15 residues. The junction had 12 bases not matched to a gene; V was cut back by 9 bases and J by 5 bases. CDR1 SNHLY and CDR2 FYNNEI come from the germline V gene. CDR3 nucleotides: TGTGCCAGTTTATTCCTGGACAGGGAGGACAATGAGCAGTTCTTC. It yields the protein CASLFLDREDNEQFF.

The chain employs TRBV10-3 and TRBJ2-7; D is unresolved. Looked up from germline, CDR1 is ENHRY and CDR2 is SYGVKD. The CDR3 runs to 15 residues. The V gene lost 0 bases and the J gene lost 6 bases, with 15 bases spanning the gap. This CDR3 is CAISESSPLVGEQYF. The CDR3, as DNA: TGTGCCATCAGTGAGTCCTCCCCATTAGTTGGCGAGCAGTACTTC.

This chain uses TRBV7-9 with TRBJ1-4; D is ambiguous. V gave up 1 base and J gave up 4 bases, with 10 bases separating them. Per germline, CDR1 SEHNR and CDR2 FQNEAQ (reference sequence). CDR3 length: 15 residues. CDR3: CASSLGIEDNEKLFF. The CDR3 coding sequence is TGTGCCAGCAGCTTAGGTATAGAAGATAATGAAAAACTGTTTTTT.

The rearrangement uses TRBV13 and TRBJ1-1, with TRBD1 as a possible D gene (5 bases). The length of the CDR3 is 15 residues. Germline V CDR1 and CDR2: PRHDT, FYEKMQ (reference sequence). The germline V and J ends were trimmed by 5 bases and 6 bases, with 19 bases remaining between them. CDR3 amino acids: CASSPRRTWGAEAFF. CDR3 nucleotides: TGTGCCAGCAGCCCGCGCAGAACCTGGGGCGCTGAAGCTTTCTTT.

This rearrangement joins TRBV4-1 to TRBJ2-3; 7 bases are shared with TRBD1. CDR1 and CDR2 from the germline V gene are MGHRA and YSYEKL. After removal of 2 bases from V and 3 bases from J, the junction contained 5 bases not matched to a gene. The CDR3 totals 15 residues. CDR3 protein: CASSQPTGKTDTQYF. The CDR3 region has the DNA TGCGCCAGCAGCCAACCGACAGGGAAGACAGATACGCAGTATTTT.

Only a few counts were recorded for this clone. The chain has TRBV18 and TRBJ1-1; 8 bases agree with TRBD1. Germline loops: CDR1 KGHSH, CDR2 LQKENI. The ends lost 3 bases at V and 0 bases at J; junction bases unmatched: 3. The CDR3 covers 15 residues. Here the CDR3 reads CASSPLDRVNTEAFF. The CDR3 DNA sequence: TGTGCCAGCTCACCCCTGGACAGGGTGAACACTGAAGCTTTCTTT. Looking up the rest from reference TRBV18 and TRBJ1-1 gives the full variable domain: NAGVMQNPRHLVRRRGQEARLRCSPMKGHSHVYWYRQLPEEGLKFMVYLQKENIIDESGMPKERFSAEFPKEGPSILRIQQVVRGDSAAYFCASSPLDRVNTEAFFGQGTRLTVV.

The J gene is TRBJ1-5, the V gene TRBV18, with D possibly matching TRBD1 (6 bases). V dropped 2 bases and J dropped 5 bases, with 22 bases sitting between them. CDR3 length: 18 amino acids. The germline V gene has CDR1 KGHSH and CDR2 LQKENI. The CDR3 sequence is CASSPFGQPPSLDQPQHF. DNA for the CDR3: TGTGCCAGCTCACCATTTGGACAGCCCCCCAGTTTGGATCAGCCCCAGCATTTT.

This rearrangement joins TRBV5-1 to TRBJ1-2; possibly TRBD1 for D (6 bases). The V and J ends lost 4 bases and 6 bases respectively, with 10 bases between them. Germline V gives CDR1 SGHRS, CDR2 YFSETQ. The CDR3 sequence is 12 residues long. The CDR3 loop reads CASSRQEDGYTF. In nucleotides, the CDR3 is TGCGCCAGCAGCCGACAGGAAGATGGCTACACCTTC.

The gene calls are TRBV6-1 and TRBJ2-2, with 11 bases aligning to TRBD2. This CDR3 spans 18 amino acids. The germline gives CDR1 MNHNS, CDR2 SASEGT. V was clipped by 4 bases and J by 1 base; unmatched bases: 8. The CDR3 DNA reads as TGTGCCAGCAGTGGACTAGCGGGGAGCCCGGGGAACACCGGGGAGCTGTTTTTT. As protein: CASSGLAGSPGNTGELFF.

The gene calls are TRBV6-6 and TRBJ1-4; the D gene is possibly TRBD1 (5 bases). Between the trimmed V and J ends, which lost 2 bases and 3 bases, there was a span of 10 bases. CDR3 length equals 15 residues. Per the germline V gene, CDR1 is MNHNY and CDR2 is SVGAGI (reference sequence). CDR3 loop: CASSYTQGSNEKLFF. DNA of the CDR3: TGTGCCAGCAGTTACACTCAGGGTTCTAATGAAAAACTGTTTTTT.